What follows are 15 T cell receptor beta chains derived from one specimen sequenced in a study of cytomegalovirus exposure and HLA in healthy donors. Sequencing was performed with immunoSEQ multiplex PCR; in TCRdb, only in-frame clones are kept and a portion is missing. Of about 200,000 clones listed, 86% were seen once; the top ten hold over 1.3%. Sequenced input: PBMCs. These receptors all stem from a woman under 30 in good health and CMV-seronegative.

The V call is TRBV12-5, the J call TRBJ2-1; 12 positions match TRBD2. The CDR3 spans 17 residues. Per germline, CDR1 LGHNT and CDR2 FRNRAP. The J segment lost 3 bases and the V segment lost 0 bases, leaving 3 bases of the junction unmatched. CDR3 protein: CASGLVQLAGGYNEQFF. Written as DNA, the CDR3 is TGTGCTAGTGGTTTGGTTCAACTAGCGGGAGGCTACAATGAGCAGTTCTTC.

The V and J genes are TRBV19 and TRBJ2-7; tentative D call: TRBD1 (6 bases). CDR1 is LNHDA, CDR2 SQIVND, per germline (reference sequence). V was clipped by 6 bases and J by 0 bases, with 15 bases between them. This CDR3 spans 15 amino acids. The CDR3 sequence is CASSEPGHHSYEQYF. CDR3 bases: TGTGCCAGTAGCGAACCGGGACACCACTCCTACGAGCAGTACTTC.

The genes are TRBV10-1 and TRBJ2-2; a weak D match, TRBD2 (5 bases). The CDR3 spans 15 residues. Trimming left V 2 bases short and J 0 bases short, with 7 bases between. Per the germline V gene, CDR1 is WNHNN and CDR2 is SYGVQD (reference sequence). CDR3 sequence reads: CASSERGSNTGELFF. CDR3 nucleotides: TGCGCCAGCAGTGAGAGAGGGTCGAACACCGGGGAGCTGTTTTTT.

The chain carries TRBV30 and TRBJ1-1, with 12 bases that match TRBD1. This CDR3 comprises 14 residues. V dropped 3 bases and J dropped 7; count of bases not matched to a gene: 6. Germline V gene data show CDR1 as GTSNPN and CDR2 as SVGIG (reference sequence). The CDR3 here is CAWRGDRGLNEAFF. CDR3 in DNA: TGTGCCTGGAGAGGGGACAGGGGGCTTAATGAAGCTTTCTTT.

The V gene is TRBV6-5, the J gene TRBJ1-2, with a weak D call TRBD1 (5 bases). V was clipped by 6 bases and J by 2 bases, with 16 bases between them. Germline V gives CDR1 MNHEY, CDR2 SVGAGI. There are 15 residues in the CDR3. CDR3 protein: CASSLNLGVNYGYTF. CDR3 DNA: TGTGCCAGCAGCCTTAACTTAGGGGTAAACTATGGCTACACCTTC.

The chain joins TRBV7-2 to TRBJ2-3, with D possibly TRBD2 on 5 matching bases. Germline CDR1 is SGHTA and CDR2 is FQGNSA. CDR3 length: 14 amino acids. Trimming removed 2 bases at V and 1 base at J, with 7 bases between. CDR3 sequence reads: CASSLNSGTDTQYF. In nucleotides, the CDR3 is TGTGCCAGCAGCTTAAATAGCGGCACAGATACGCAGTATTTT. Full variable domain (rest looked up from reference TRBV7-2 and TRBJ2-3): GAGVSQSPSNKVTEKGKDVELRCDPISGHTALYWYRQSLGQGLEFLIYFQGNSAPDKSGLPSDRFSAERTGGSVSTLTIQRTQQEDSAVYLCASSLNSGTDTQYFGPGTRLTVL.

Details on this clone: Other DNA sequences from this sample encode an identical CDR3 as well. The chain joins TRBV27 to TRBJ1-2, with TRBD1 identical over 11 bases. Trimming cost V 4 bases and J 2 bases; bases outside gene matches: 0. The CDR3 spans 14 residues. The germline CDR1 and CDR2 sequences are MNHEY and SMNVEV (reference sequence). CDR3 nucleotide sequence: TGTGCCAGCAGTTGGGACAGGGGGAACTATGGCTACACCTTC. Its translation is CASSWDRGNYGYTF.

The chain is built from TRBV27 and TRBJ1-5, with D tentatively TRBD1 (6 bases). CDR3 length equals 16 residues. Germline CDR1 MNHEY, CDR2 SMNVEV (reference sequence). V lost 6 bases and J 6 bases, leaving 21 bases between the germline ends. In DNA form, the CDR3 reads TGTGCCAGCAGGGCCCAGGGGTTAGTTTCCAGTCAGCCCCAGCATTTT. It yields the protein CASRAQGLVSSQPQHF.

The chain recombines TRBV5-5 with TRBJ1-4, with D maybe TRBD1 (6 bases). This CDR3 has 20 amino acids. The germline V gene has CDR1 SGHKS and CDR2 YYEKEE (reference sequence). V gave up 4 bases and J gave up 4 bases, with 29 bases separating them. The CDR3 region is CASSRFPQNRVRSGNEKLFF. The CDR3 DNA follows: TGTGCCAGCAGCCGTTTCCCCCAGAACAGGGTACGATCTGGTAATGAAAAACTGTTTTTT.

J is TRBJ1-5 and V is TRBV7-6; tentatively, D is TRBD1 (5 bases). Germline CDR1 and CDR2: SGHVS and FNYEAQ. CDR3 size: 14 residues. Trimming cost V 5 bases and J 3 bases, with 11 bases left between them. Written as DNA, the CDR3 is TGTGCCAGCAGCCCAGACAGTTTCAATCAGCCCCAGCATTTT. The encoded protein is CASSPDSFNQPQHF.

V is TRBV5-4 and J is TRBJ1-1; 8 bases fit TRBD1. Germline V lookup: CDR1 SGHNT, CDR2 YYREEE (reference sequence). The V and J ends lost 3 bases and 2 bases, in that order; junction bases with no gene match: 9. CDR3 size: 16 residues. Written as DNA, the CDR3 is TGTGCCAGCAGCTCCCGCCCGACAGGGGTTAACACTGAAGCTTTCTTT. It is translated as CASSSRPTGVNTEAFF. Together with reference TRBV5-4 and TRBJ1-1, the CDR3 gives the full variable domain: ETGVTQSPTHLIKTRGQQVTLRCSSQSGHNTVSWYQQALGQGPQFIFQYYREEENGRGNFPPRFSGLQFPNYSSELNVNALELDDSALYLCASSSRPTGVNTEAFFGQGTRLTVV.

This chain links TRBV7-3 with TRBJ1-6; D is perhaps TRBD1 (5 bases). The germline gives CDR1 SGHTA, CDR2 FQGTGA. Trimming removed 2 bases from V and 11 bases from J, with 16 bases in between. The CDR3 is 15 residues long. The CDR3 reads CASSLGTLGSAPLHF. For the CDR3, the DNA is TGTGCCAGCAGCTTAGGGACTCTGGGTAGCGCACCCCTCCACTTT.

This clone was picked up a small number of times. The rearrangement uses TRBV19 and TRBJ2-3, with 8 positions matching TRBD1. CDR1 and CDR2 (germline): LNHDA, SQIVND (reference sequence). The CDR3 has 14 residues. Trimming removed 3 bases from V and 5 bases from J; junction bases left unmatched: 4. CDR3 amino acids: CASSIQGAVDTQYF. Written as DNA, the CDR3 is TGTGCCAGTAGTATTCAGGGGGCAGTAGATACGCAGTATTTT.

The J gene is TRBJ2-1, the V gene TRBV27; TRBD2 matches at 10 bases. The germline V gene has CDR1 MNHEY and CDR2 SMNVEV (reference sequence). With 3 bases clipped from V and 9 bases from J, the junction kept 8 bases outside the gene matches. This CDR3 is built from 15 residues. CDR3 DNA: TGTGCCAGCAGTTTTAGCGGGGGGTTTCGGGGTGAGCAGTTCTTC. Translation gives CASSFSGGFRGEQFF.

This clone was recorded only once. V and J are TRBV14 and TRBJ2-7, with D unresolved. Germline V gives CDR1 SGHDN, CDR2 FVKESK. V was trimmed by 0 bases and J by 2 bases, leaving 5 bases between them. The CDR3 is 13 amino acids. The CDR3, as DNA: TGTGCCAGCAGCCAAGAAATAACCTACGAGCAGTACTTC. As protein: CASSQEITYEQYF. The complete variable domain, with remaining parts taken from reference TRBV14 and TRBJ2-7, reads EAGVTQFPSHSVIEKGQTVTLRCDPISGHDNLYWYRRVMGKEIKFLLHFVKESKQDESGMPNNRFLAERTGGTYSTLKVQPAELEDSGVYFCASSQEITYEQYFGPGTRLTVT.